This T cell receptor (beta chain) was obtained from a study of T-cell reconstitution after alpha-beta-depleted transplantation in children. Unique molecular identifiers were incorporated during preparation of the TCRbeta library. Each CDR3 protein gets one entry after TCRdb re-called the PCR reads with MiXCR. The profile shows 220,000 or so distinct CDR3 sequences, 8.2% of them singletons. This clonotype was seen at least ten times. This sequence originates from a male patient younger than 18 who had a stem cell transplant for acute lymphoblastic leukemia, so the T cells may come from the graft donor. The sequencing used PBMCs, mostly from graft donor cells, collected 180 days after TCRalphabeta/CD19-depleted stem cell transplant.

CDR3 protein: CASNLEGEGYEQYF. In nucleotides, the CDR3 is TGTGCCAGCAACCTAGAGGGGGAAGGCTACGAGCAGTACTTC. This chain joins TRBV12-3 or TRBV12-4 and TRBJ2-7, with D tentatively TRBD1 (6 bases). Trimming cost V 7 bases and J 3 bases, with 16 bases left between them. This CDR3 is built from 14 residues.